Listed below are T cell receptor beta chains from one sample, sequenced in a study of shared clonotypes between healthy human individuals. Produced via immunoSEQ multiplex PCR; TCRdb's table is partial and in-frame only. Of 640,000 or so clones detected, approximately 79% appear once; the ten largest clones hold approximately 2%. The sample comprised memory CD4+ T cells sorted from blood. Receptor source: a woman under 40 in good health. The CDR3 runs from the conserved cysteine through the conserved F or W. Each record gives: CDR3 protein, CDR3 DNA, clone size, D gene, V gene, J gene. D genes are given only for firm matches. Not every row has a clone size; where given, it reads once, few, many or a size class.

cdr3_aa: CASSLVRGVTDTQYF
cdr3_nt: TGCGCCAGCAGCTTGGTGAGAGGGGTCACAGATACGCAGTATTTT
clone_size: -
d_call: -
v_call: TRBV5-1
j_call: TRBJ2-3

cdr3_aa: CASRRLSSTDTQYF
cdr3_nt: TGTGCCAGCAGGCGACTTAGTAGCACAGATACGCAGTATTTT
clone_size: once
d_call: -
v_call: TRBV6-5
j_call: TRBJ2-3

cdr3_aa: CASSFATGHNEQFF
cdr3_nt: TGTGCCAGCAGTTTTGCCACTGGGCACAATGAGCAGTTCTTC
clone_size: -
d_call: -
v_call: TRBV27
j_call: TRBJ2-1

cdr3_aa: CASSIGQTGRGYNEQFF
cdr3_nt: TGTGCCAGCAGCATCGGCCAGACAGGGAGGGGATACAATGAGCAGTTCTTC
clone_size: -
d_call: -
v_call: TRBV7-9
j_call: TRBJ2-1

cdr3_aa: CASTPTGKGRTDTQYF
cdr3_nt: TGTGCCAGCACGCCCACAGGGAAGGGGCGCACAGATACGCAGTATTTT
clone_size: -
d_call: -
v_call: TRBV28
j_call: TRBJ2-3

cdr3_aa: CASSFGDRVIF
cdr3_nt: TGTGCCAGCAGCTTTGGGGACAGGGTGATCTTC
clone_size: -
d_call: TRBD1
v_call: TRBV7-9
j_call: TRBJ2-1

cdr3_aa: CATPSGTGGLNTQYF
cdr3_nt: TGTGCCACCCCTTCCGGGACAGGGGGCTTAAATACGCAGTATTTT
clone_size: few
d_call: TRBD1
v_call: TRBV6-1
j_call: TRBJ2-3

cdr3_aa: CASSQDRYEQYF
cdr3_nt: TGTGCCAGCAGCCAAGATCGATACGAGCAGTACTTC
clone_size: once
d_call: -
v_call: TRBV4-2
j_call: TRBJ2-7

cdr3_aa: CASSLWVTDTQYF
cdr3_nt: TGTGCCAGCAGTTTATGGGTTACAGATACGCAGTATTTT
clone_size: -
d_call: -
v_call: TRBV27
j_call: TRBJ2-3

cdr3_aa: CASSYGTGRGEAFF
cdr3_nt: TGTGCCAGCAGTTACGGGACAGGGAGGGGTGAAGCTTTCTTT
clone_size: -
d_call: TRBD1
v_call: TRBV28
j_call: TRBJ1-1

cdr3_aa: CASSDRDRAATEAFF
cdr3_nt: TGTGCCAGCTCGGACCGGGACAGGGCGGCCACTGAAGCTTTCTTT
clone_size: -
d_call: TRBD1
v_call: TRBV18
j_call: TRBJ1-1

cdr3_aa: CASSFSGTGIHEQYF
cdr3_nt: TGTGCCAGCAGTTTCTCCGGGACAGGGATTCACGAGCAGTACTTC
clone_size: -
d_call: TRBD1
v_call: TRBV28
j_call: TRBJ2-7

cdr3_aa: CASSSVAQSSGRDEQFF
cdr3_nt: TGTGCCAGCAGCTCCGTCGCCCAATCTAGCGGGAGGGATGAGCAGTTCTTC
clone_size: -
d_call: TRBD2
v_call: TRBV11-3
j_call: TRBJ2-1

cdr3_aa: CATQGMGLEAQHF
cdr3_nt: TGTGCCACCCAGGGCATGGGGCTTGAGGCCCAGCATTTT
clone_size: -
d_call: -
v_call: TRBV19
j_call: TRBJ1-5

cdr3_aa: CASSPSGQRQETQYF
cdr3_nt: TGTGCCAGCAGCCCTTCGGGACAGAGGCAAGAGACCCAGTACTTC
clone_size: -
d_call: TRBD1
v_call: TRBV7-9
j_call: TRBJ2-5

cdr3_aa: CASSFQSRVSTDTQYF
cdr3_nt: TGTGCCAGCAGCTTTCAATCTCGGGTCAGCACAGATACGCAGTATTTT
clone_size: few
d_call: -
v_call: TRBV7-6
j_call: TRBJ2-3

cdr3_aa: CASSLSSADYNEQFF
cdr3_nt: TGCGCCAGCAGCTTGTCTAGCGCCGACTACAATGAGCAGTTCTTC
clone_size: -
d_call: -
v_call: TRBV5-1
j_call: TRBJ2-1

cdr3_aa: CASSQGRDRSLEKLFF
cdr3_nt: TGTGCCAGCAGCCAAGGCCGGGACAGGAGTCTTGAAAAACTGTTTTTT
clone_size: few
d_call: TRBD1
v_call: TRBV4-2
j_call: TRBJ1-4

cdr3_aa: CASRDTRPTRNTIYF
cdr3_nt: TGTGCCAGCAGGGATACCCGACCAACTCGGAACACCATATATTTT
clone_size: -
d_call: -
v_call: TRBV28
j_call: TRBJ1-3

cdr3_aa: CASSEAQGETYGYTF
cdr3_nt: TGTGCCAGCAGTGAAGCACAGGGAGAGACCTATGGCTACACCTTC
clone_size: -
d_call: -
v_call: TRBV2
j_call: TRBJ1-2

cdr3_aa: CASGPFSGSYRHEQFF
cdr3_nt: TGTGCCAGCGGTCCTTTTAGCGGGAGTTACCGCCATGAGCAGTTCTTC
clone_size: -
d_call: TRBD2
v_call: TRBV27
j_call: TRBJ2-1

cdr3_aa: CASSVGGWNTGELFF
cdr3_nt: TGTGCCAGCAGCGTAGGAGGATGGAACACCGGGGAGCTGTTTTTT
clone_size: -
d_call: -
v_call: TRBV9
j_call: TRBJ2-2

cdr3_aa: CASSEAGASSTDTQYF
cdr3_nt: TGTGCCAGCAGTGAAGCGGGGGCATCTAGCACAGATACGCAGTATTTT
clone_size: -
d_call: -
v_call: TRBV2
j_call: TRBJ2-3

cdr3_aa: CASGQGKEPLATDTQYF
cdr3_nt: TGTGCCAGCGGACAGGGAAAGGAGCCTTTAGCCACAGATACGCAGTATTTT
clone_size: -
d_call: TRBD1
v_call: TRBV6-7
j_call: TRBJ2-3

cdr3_aa: CASSPIVQGAGYTF
cdr3_nt: TGTGCCAGCAGCCCCATCGTTCAGGGGGCTGGCTACACCTTC
clone_size: -
d_call: TRBD1
v_call: TRBV5-5
j_call: TRBJ1-2

cdr3_aa: CASSPGQGANEQYF
cdr3_nt: TGTGCCAGCAGTCCGGGACAGGGAGCGAACGAGCAGTACTTC
clone_size: -
d_call: TRBD1
v_call: TRBV27
j_call: TRBJ2-7

cdr3_aa: CASSPIGGVPQRTQYF
cdr3_nt: TGTGCCAGCAGCCCAATCGGAGGGGTGCCACAGAGGACCCAGTACTTC
clone_size: -
d_call: -
v_call: TRBV14
j_call: TRBJ2-5

cdr3_aa: CASSNGGGTGELFF
cdr3_nt: TGCGCCAGCAGCAATGGGGGGGGCACCGGGGAGCTGTTTTTT
clone_size: -
d_call: TRBD2
v_call: TRBV10-1
j_call: TRBJ2-2

cdr3_aa: CASSGGRSSNYGYTF
cdr3_nt: TGTGCCAGCAGCGGAGGACGTAGCTCTAACTATGGCTACACCTTC
clone_size: -
d_call: -
v_call: TRBV2
j_call: TRBJ1-2

cdr3_aa: CASSQKGSTDTTNEKLFF
cdr3_nt: TGTGCCAGCAGCCAAAAGGGGTCGACTGATACAACTAATGAAAAACTGTTTTTT
clone_size: -
d_call: -
v_call: TRBV7-9
j_call: TRBJ1-4

cdr3_aa: CASSDSGRPDISQYF
cdr3_nt: TGTGCCAGCAGTGATAGCGGGAGGCCCGATATTTCCCAGTACTTC
clone_size: -
d_call: TRBD2
v_call: TRBV6-1
j_call: TRBJ2-5

cdr3_aa: CAWGPFGAYEQYF
cdr3_nt: TGTGCCTGGGGACCCTTTGGGGCCTACGAGCAGTACTTC
clone_size: -
d_call: -
v_call: TRBV30
j_call: TRBJ2-7

cdr3_aa: CASSPFTGVSSGNTIYF
cdr3_nt: TGTGCCAGCAGCCCGTTCACGGGCGTAAGCTCTGGAAACACCATATATTTT
clone_size: -
d_call: -
v_call: TRBV11-2
j_call: TRBJ1-3

cdr3_aa: CASSRPNEKLFF
cdr3_nt: TGTGCCAGCAGTCGCCCTAATGAAAAACTGTTTTTT
clone_size: -
d_call: -
v_call: TRBV2
j_call: TRBJ1-4

cdr3_aa: CASSLIYEQYF
cdr3_nt: TGTGCCAGCAGTTTGATCTACGAGCAGTACTTC
clone_size: -
d_call: -
v_call: TRBV28
j_call: TRBJ2-7

cdr3_aa: CASSARDRENEQFF
cdr3_nt: TGTGCCAGCAGTGCCAGGGACAGGGAAAATGAGCAGTTCTTC
clone_size: once
d_call: TRBD1
v_call: TRBV27
j_call: TRBJ2-1

cdr3_aa: CASSGEGQGQETQYF
cdr3_nt: TGTGCCAGCAGTGGGGAGGGGCAGGGTCAAGAGACCCAGTACTTC
clone_size: many
d_call: TRBD2
v_call: TRBV2
j_call: TRBJ2-5

cdr3_aa: CASSLFGRTYEQYF
cdr3_nt: TGTGCCAGCAGTTTATTTGGGCGGACCTACGAGCAGTACTTC
clone_size: -
d_call: -
v_call: TRBV28
j_call: TRBJ2-7

cdr3_aa: CASRPRPVFSTDTQYF
cdr3_nt: TGTGCCAGCAGACCCCGGCCCGTATTTAGCACAGATACGCAGTATTTT
clone_size: -
d_call: -
v_call: TRBV27
j_call: TRBJ2-3

cdr3_aa: CASSSAGTGGYEQYF
cdr3_nt: TGTGCCAGCAGCTCTGCCGGGACAGGGGGCTACGAGCAGTACTTC
clone_size: -
d_call: TRBD1
v_call: TRBV5-4
j_call: TRBJ2-7

cdr3_aa: CASSSRRNEQYF
cdr3_nt: TGTGCCAGCAGTTCTAGGAGGAACGAGCAGTACTTC
clone_size: -
d_call: -
v_call: TRBV10-3
j_call: TRBJ2-7

cdr3_aa: CASSTGYEQYF
cdr3_nt: TGTGCCAGTAGTACCGGCTACGAGCAGTACTTC
clone_size: -
d_call: -
v_call: TRBV19
j_call: TRBJ2-7

cdr3_aa: CASSPYQETQYF
cdr3_nt: TGTGCCAGCAGCCCATACCAAGAGACCCAGTACTTC
clone_size: few
d_call: -
v_call: TRBV7-2
j_call: TRBJ2-5

cdr3_aa: CASSSEGLEQFF
cdr3_nt: TGTGCCAGTAGTAGCGAGGGGCTTGAGCAGTTCTTC
clone_size: -
d_call: -
v_call: TRBV19
j_call: TRBJ2-1

cdr3_aa: CASSQDRSGGDYGYTF
cdr3_nt: TGCGCCAGCAGCCAAGATCGATCAGGGGGAGACTATGGCTACACCTTC
clone_size: few
d_call: TRBD1
v_call: TRBV4-1
j_call: TRBJ1-2

cdr3_aa: CASSIDPGLSNTGELFF
cdr3_nt: TGTGCCAGTAGTATAGATCCCGGGCTGTCCAACACCGGGGAGCTGTTTTTT
clone_size: few
d_call: -
v_call: TRBV19
j_call: TRBJ2-2

cdr3_aa: CASSSPGRGHGYTF
cdr3_nt: TGTGCCAGCAGCTCCCCTGGGAGGGGGCATGGCTACACCTTC
clone_size: -
d_call: TRBD1
v_call: TRBV5-8
j_call: TRBJ1-2

cdr3_aa: CASSPKGLTRVYPGEQFF
cdr3_nt: TGTGCCAGCAGCCCCAAGGGTTTAACGAGAGTCTACCCAGGTGAGCAGTTCTTC
clone_size: -
d_call: -
v_call: TRBV11-2
j_call: TRBJ2-1